Reported below is one T cell receptor (beta chain). Antigen: not known. Every subset had its genomic DNA shared out evenly among several immunoSEQ plates. In the original processing: ImmunoSEQ sequences covered only the junction and lacked quality scores; filtering therefore differed. Clones were sequenced by immunoSEQ multiplex PCR, and TCRdb holds only the in-frame ones, with some missing. V and J calls and clone size are copied from that table; D and trimming were computed from the DNA. In the table there are 560,000 or so clones, approximately 96% of which are singletons. Positively selected for CCR7, the CD45RO-negative cells used as naive CD8 cells excluded terminally differentiated effector memory CD45RA+ cells. The data are from a study of shared clonotypes between healthy human individuals. General observations from the study: Sharing of clonotypes among donors was expected to vary with sequencing depth.

CDR1 LNHNV and CDR2 YYDKDF come from the germline V gene (reference sequence). The CDR3 spans 15 residues. V dropped 0 bases and J dropped 2 bases, with 8 bases sitting between them. The chain uses TRBV15 and TRBJ1-5; D ambiguous. This clonotype originated in a woman in her twenties or thirties in good health. The sequenced material came from naive CD8+ T cells sorted from blood. The CDR3 loop reads CATSRDAGGNQPQHF. The CDR3 DNA reads as TGTGCCACCAGCAGAGATGCTGGGGGCAATCAGCCCCAGCATTTT.